This T cell receptor (beta chain) comes out of a study of T-cell reconstitution after alpha-beta-depleted transplantation in children. Study results and limitations: In some patients, recipient T cells and intrathymic progenitors surviving conditioning explained high day-60 diversity. Among T cells one year after transplant, newly produced cells accounted for most counts and diversity. Several hundred expanded graft clones reportedly were the source of alpha-beta T cells about two months after transplant.

Construction of the TCRbeta library involved unique molecular identifiers. TCRdb ran MiXCR on the PCR reads and lists one entry per CDR3 protein. The sample shows around 700,000 distinct CDR3 sequences, around 12% of them seen only once. This clonotype was seen ten or more times. The antigen remains undetermined. The ends were cut back, 5 bases at V and 2 bases at J, with 10 bases in the middle. The CDR3 extends over 14 amino acids. The source is a girl aged 2-10 years with congenital amegakaryocytic thrombocytopenia, due to receive a stem cell transplant. This material consisted of PBMCs, taken before TCRalphabeta/CD19-depleted stem cell transplant. V is TRBV12-3 or TRBV12-4 and J is TRBJ1-3; D is perhaps TRBD1 (6 bases). As DNA, the CDR3 is TGTGCCAGCAGTCGCGGACAGACTGGAAACACCATATATTTT. Translating gives CASSRGQTGNTIYF.